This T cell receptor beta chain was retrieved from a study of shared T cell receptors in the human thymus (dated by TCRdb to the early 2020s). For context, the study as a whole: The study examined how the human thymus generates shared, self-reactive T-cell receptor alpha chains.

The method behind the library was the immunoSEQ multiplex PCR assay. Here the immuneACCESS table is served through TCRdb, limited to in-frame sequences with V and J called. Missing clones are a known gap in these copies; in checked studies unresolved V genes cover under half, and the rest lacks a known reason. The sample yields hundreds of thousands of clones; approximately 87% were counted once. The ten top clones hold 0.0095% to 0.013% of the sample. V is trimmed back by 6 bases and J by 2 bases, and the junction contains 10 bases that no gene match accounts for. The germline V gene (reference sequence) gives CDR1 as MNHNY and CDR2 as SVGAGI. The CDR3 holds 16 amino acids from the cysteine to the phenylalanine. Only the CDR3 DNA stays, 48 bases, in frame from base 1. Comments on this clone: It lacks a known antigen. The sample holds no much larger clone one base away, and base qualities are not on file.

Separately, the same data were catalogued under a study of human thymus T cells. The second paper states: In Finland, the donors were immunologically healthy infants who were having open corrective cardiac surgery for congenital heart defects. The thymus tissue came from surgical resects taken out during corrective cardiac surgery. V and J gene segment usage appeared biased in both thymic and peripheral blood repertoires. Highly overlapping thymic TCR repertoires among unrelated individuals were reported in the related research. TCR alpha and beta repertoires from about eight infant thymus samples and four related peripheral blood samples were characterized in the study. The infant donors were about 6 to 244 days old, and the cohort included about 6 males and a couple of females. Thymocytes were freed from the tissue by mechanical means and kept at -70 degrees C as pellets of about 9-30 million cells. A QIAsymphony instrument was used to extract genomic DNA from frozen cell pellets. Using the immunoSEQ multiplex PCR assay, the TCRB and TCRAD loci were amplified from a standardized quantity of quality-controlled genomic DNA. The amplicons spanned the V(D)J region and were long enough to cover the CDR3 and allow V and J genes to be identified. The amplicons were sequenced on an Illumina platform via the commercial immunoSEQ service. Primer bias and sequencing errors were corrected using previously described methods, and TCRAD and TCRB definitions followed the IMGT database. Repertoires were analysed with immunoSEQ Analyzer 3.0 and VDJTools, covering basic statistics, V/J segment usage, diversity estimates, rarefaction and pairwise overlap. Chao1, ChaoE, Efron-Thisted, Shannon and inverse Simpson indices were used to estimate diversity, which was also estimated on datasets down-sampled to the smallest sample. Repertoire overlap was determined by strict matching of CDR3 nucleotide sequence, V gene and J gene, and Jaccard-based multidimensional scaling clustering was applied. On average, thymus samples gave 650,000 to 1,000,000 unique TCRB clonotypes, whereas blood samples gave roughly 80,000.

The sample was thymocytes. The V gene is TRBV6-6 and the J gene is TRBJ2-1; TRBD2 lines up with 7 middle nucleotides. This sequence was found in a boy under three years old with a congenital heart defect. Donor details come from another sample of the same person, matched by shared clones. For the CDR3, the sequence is CASSQGGTSTYNEQFF. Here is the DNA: TGTGCCAGCAGCCAGGGAGGGACCTCTACCTACAATGAGCAGTTCTTC.